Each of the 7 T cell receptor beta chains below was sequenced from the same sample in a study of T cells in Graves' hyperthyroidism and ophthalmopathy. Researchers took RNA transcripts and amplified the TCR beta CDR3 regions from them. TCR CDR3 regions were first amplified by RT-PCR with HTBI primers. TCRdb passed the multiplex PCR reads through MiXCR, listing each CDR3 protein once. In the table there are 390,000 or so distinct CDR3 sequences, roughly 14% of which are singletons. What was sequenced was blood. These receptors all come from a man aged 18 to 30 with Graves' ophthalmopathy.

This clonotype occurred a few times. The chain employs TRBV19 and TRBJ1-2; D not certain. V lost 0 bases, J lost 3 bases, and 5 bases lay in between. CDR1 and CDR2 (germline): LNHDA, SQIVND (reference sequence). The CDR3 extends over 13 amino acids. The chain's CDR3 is CASSIDGDYGYTF. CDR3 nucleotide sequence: TGTGCCAGTAGTATAGATGGGGACTATGGCTACACCTTC.

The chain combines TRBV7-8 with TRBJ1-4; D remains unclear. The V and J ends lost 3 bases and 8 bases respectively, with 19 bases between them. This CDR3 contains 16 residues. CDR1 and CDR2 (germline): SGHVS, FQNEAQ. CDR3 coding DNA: TGTGCCAGCAGCTTCTCCCGGACGGCCCATTTGGAAAAACTGTTTTTT. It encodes CASSFSRTAHLEKLFF.

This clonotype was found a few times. CDR3 sequence reads: CASSQVRPGGPETQYF. CDR3 bases: TGTGCCAGCAGCCAAGTAAGGCCGGGGGGGCCGGAGACCCAGTACTTC. V and J are TRBV4-2 and TRBJ2-5; 8 nucleotides line up with TRBD2. Trimming took 1 base from V and 5 from J; bases not matched to a gene: 9. Looked up from germline, CDR1 is LGHNA and CDR2 is YNFKEQ. This CDR3 has 16 amino acids.

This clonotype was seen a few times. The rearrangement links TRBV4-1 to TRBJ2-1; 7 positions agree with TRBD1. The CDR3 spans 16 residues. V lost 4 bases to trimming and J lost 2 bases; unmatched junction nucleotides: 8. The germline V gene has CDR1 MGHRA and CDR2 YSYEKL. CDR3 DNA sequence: TGCGCCAGCAGCCCTCAGGACAGGAGTGCCTACAATGAGCAGTTCTTC. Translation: CASSPQDRSAYNEQFF.

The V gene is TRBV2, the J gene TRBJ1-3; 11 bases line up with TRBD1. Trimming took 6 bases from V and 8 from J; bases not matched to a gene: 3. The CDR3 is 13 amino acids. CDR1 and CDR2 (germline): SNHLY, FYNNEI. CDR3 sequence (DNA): TGTGCCAGCAGAGGGGACAGGGGGGACACCATATATTTT. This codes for CASRGDRGDTIYF. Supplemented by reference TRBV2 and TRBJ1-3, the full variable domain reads EPEVTQTPSHQVTQMGQEVILRCVPISNHLYFYWYRQILGQKVEFLVSFYNNEISEKSEIFDDQFSVERPDGSNFTLKIRSTKLEDSAMYFCASRGDRGDTIYFGEGSWLTVV.

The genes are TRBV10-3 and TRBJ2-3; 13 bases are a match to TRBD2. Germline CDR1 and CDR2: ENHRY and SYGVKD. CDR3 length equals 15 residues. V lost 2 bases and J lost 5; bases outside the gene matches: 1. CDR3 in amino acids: CAISERLAGGDTQYF. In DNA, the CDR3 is TGTGCCATCAGTGAGAGACTAGCGGGAGGAGATACGCAGTATTTT.

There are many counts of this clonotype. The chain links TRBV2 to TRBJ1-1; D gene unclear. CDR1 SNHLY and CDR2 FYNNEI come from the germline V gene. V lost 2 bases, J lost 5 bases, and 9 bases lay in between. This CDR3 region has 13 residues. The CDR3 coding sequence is TGTGCCAGCAGTGAACTGGGCCCAACTGAAGCTTTCTTT. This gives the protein CASSELGPTEAFF.